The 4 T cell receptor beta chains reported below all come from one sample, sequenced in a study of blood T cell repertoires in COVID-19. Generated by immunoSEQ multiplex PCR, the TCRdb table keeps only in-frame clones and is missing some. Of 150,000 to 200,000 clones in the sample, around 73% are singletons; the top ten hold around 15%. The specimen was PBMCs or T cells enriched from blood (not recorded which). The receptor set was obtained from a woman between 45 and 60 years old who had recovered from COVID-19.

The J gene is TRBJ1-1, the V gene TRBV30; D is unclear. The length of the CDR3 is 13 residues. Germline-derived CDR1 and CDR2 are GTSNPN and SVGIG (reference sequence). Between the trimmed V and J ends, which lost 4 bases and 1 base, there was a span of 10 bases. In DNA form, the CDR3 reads TGTGCCTGGATGAGGGAACAGAACACTGAAGCTTTCTTT. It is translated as CAWMREQNTEAFF.

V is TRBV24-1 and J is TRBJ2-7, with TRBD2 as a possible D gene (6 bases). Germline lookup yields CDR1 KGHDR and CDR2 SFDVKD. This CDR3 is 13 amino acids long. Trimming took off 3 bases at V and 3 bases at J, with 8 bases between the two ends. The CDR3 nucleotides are TGTGCCACCAGTGATGGGGGAGGCTACGAGCAGTACTTC. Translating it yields CATSDGGGYEQYF.

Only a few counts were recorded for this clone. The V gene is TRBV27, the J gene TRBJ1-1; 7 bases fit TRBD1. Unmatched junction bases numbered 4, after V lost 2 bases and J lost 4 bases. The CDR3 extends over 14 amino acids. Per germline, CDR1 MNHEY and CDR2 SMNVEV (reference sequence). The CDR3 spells CASSLRQGFTEAFF. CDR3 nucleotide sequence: TGTGCCAGCAGTTTAAGACAGGGTTTCACTGAAGCTTTCTTT.

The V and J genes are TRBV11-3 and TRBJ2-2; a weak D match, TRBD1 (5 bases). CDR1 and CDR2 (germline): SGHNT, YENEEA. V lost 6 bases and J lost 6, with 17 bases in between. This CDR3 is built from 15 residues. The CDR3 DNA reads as TGTGCCAGCAGGCGTAATGGGGCCCCGCCCGGGGAGCTGTTTTTT. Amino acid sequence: CASRRNGAPPGELFF.